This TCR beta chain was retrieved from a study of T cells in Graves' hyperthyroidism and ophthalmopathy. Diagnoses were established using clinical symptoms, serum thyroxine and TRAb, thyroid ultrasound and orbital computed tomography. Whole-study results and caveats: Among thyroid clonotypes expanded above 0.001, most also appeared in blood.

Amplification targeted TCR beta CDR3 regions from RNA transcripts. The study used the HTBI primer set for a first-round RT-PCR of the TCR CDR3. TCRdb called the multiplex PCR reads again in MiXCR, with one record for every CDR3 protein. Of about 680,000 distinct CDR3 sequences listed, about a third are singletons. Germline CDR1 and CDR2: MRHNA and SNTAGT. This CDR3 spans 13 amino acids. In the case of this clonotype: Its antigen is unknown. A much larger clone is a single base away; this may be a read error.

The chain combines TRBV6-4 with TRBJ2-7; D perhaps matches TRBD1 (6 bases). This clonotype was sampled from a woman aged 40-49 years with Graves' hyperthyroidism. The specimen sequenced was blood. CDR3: CASSDSDSYEQHF. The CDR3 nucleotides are TGTGCCAGCAGTGACTCGGACAGTTACGAGCAGCACTTC.